The source of this TCR beta chain is a study of shared clonotypes between healthy human individuals. At the level of the study: Each donor's CD8 memory used one plate, CD8 naive two, each CD4 subset three. Study-level results: Generally, estimated richness proved larger in naive subsets than it did in memory subsets. A handful of donors shared 5% to 5.5% of their naive CD4 clonotypes. Against clonotypes common to all four donors, non-shared ones had lower generation probabilities.

Repertoires were generated with immunoSEQ multiplex PCR, while TCRdb's copy carries only in-frame clones and drops some. The table shows 330,000 or so clones, with around 74% occurring only once. Germline V gives CDR1 MGHDK, CDR2 SYGVNS. The ends were cut back, 0 bases at V and 7 bases at J, with 3 bases in the middle. This CDR3 region has 11 residues. As for this clone: Its antigen is undetermined.

The sample consisted of memory CD4+ T cells sorted from blood. The subset here: CD45RA-negative fraction. The clonotype originates from a man between 25 and 39 years old in good health. The chain couples TRBV25-1 to TRBJ1-2, with no clear D. CDR3 nucleotides: TGTGCCAGCAGTGAATATGGTGGCTACACCTTC. Amino acid sequence: CASSEYGGYTF.